This is a list of T cell receptor beta chains from one sample in a study of blood T cells in healthy people across ages. TCRdb reanalysed the 5' RACE reads using MiXCR and keeps one entry per CDR3 protein. The table lists roughly 900,000 distinct CDR3 sequences, about 44% of them singletons. Sample: blood. The source of these receptors is a man aged 25-45 years in good health. The CDR3 runs from the conserved cysteine through the conserved F or W. Fields, in order: D gene, V gene, clone size, J gene, CDR3 DNA, CDR3 protein. D genes are given only for firm matches. Expanded clones get a size class; other rows say once, few or many, or leave the size out.

.	TRBV7-2	.	TRBJ2-5	TGTGCCAGCAGCTTAGAGGGGGGGAGGTTTCAAGAGACCCAGTACTTC	CASSLEGGRFQETQYF
.	TRBV4-2	few	TRBJ1-5	TGTGCCAGCAGCCAAGGACGGAGTGCGGGTCAGCCCCAGCATTTT	CASSQGRSAGQPQHF
TRBD1	TRBV5-6	.	TRBJ1-2	TGTGCCAGCAGGCCAGGGGGCGCGAGCTATGGCTACACCTTC	CASRPGGASYGYTF
TRBD1	TRBV29-1	.	TRBJ2-1	TGCAGCGTACAGGGGGCCCTTTACAATGAGCAGTTCTTC	CSVQGALYNEQFF
.	TRBV6-5	.	TRBJ2-7	TGTGCCAGCAGTTACTCGACCACAGGATACTACGAGCAGTACTTC	CASSYSTTGYYEQYF
.	TRBV7-9	.	TRBJ2-3	TGTGCCAGCAGCCGACAGAGATTTCCTTCTAGCACAGATACGCAGTATTTT	CASSRQRFPSSTDTQYF
TRBD1	TRBV5-1	.	TRBJ1-4	TGCGCCAGCAGCTTGGCCGGGACAGGGATTGAAAAACTGTTTTTT	CASSLAGTGIEKLFF
.	TRBV19	.	TRBJ1-5	TGTGCCAGTAGTATTGTTGGAGTAATGAGCAATCAGCCCCAGCATTTT	CASSIVGVMSNQPQHF
TRBD2	TRBV29-1	once	TRBJ2-7	TGCAGCGTTCGCGGTACAGCGGGAGCCTACGAGCAGTACTTC	CSVRGTAGAYEQYF
.	TRBV6-6	.	TRBJ1-4	TGTGCCAGCAGCACGGACGGGATGAATGAAAAACTGTTTTTT	CASSTDGMNEKLFF
.	TRBV29-1	.	TRBJ2-2	TGCAGCGTTGGGGAGCACCAGAACACCGGGGAGCTGTTTTTT	CSVGEHQNTGELFF
.	TRBV30	.	TRBJ2-7	TGTGCCTGGAGTGTCGGGCGGTACTACGAGCAGTACTTC	CAWSVGRYYEQYF
TRBD2	TRBV9	.	TRBJ2-3	TGTGCCAGCAGCGTCGGACTAGTTTCTACAGATACGCAGTATTTT	CASSVGLVSTDTQYF
TRBD2	TRBV3-1	.	TRBJ2-1	TGTGCCAGCAGGAGAGACGGGACTAGCGGGGGAAATGAGCAGTTCTTC	CASRRDGTSGGNEQFF
.	TRBV6-2/TRBV6-3	once	TRBJ2-1	TGTGCCAGCAGTTATTGGGGGGGCAACTACAATGAGCAGTTCTTC	CASSYWGGNYNEQFF
.	TRBV7-2	.	TRBJ2-1	TGTGCCAGCAGCCCGCCGGGTTTGCGCGGGGTTCGCAATGAGCAGTTCTTC	CASSPPGLRGVRNEQFF
.	TRBV5-1	many	TRBJ2-7	TGTGCCAGCAGTTTGAACTACGAGCAGTACTTC	CASSLNYEQYF
.	TRBV14	few	TRBJ2-1	TGTGCCAGCAGCCAAGAAGGGGCAGGGGGGACTTCCTACAATGAGCAGTTCTTC	CASSQEGAGGTSYNEQFF
TRBD1	TRBV5-1	.	TRBJ1-4	TGCGCCAGCAGCCTAGACAGGGGGTCTAATGAAAAACTGTTTTTT	CASSLDRGSNEKLFF
.	TRBV7-3	.	TRBJ1-1	TGTGCCAGCAGCTTAACCGCAGGGACTGAAGCTTTCTTT	CASSLTAGTEAFF
.	TRBV5-1	.	TRBJ2-1	TGCGCCAGCAGCTTGACCTCGAGGCAGATCTACAATGAGCAGTTCTTC	CASSLTSRQIYNEQFF
TRBD2	TRBV7-2	.	TRBJ2-7	TGTGCCAGCAGCCCGGTGGCGGGAGCATCCTACGAGCAGTACTTC	CASSPVAGASYEQYF